This T cell receptor (beta chain) came from a study of blood T cells in healthy people across ages. A second PCR, run for roughly 7 to 11 cycles, used a sample-barcoded 5' primer plus a J-beta primer mix. TCRdb fed the 5' RACE reads into MiXCR, producing one record per CDR3 protein. The data contain about 580,000 distinct CDR3 sequences, roughly 48% of them singletons. General study results and limits: Leaving the PBMCs unsorted stopped any conclusive comparison of naive versus antigen-experienced cells. Researchers report that TCR beta diversity correlated strongly with naive T cell percentage. Diversity estimated from one million T cells was considered an underestimate.

The donors, aged roughly 6 to 95, were healthy Caucasians from Russia. As for this clonotype: Its antigen is still unknown.

The sequenced sample was blood. This clonotype was obtained from a man aged 80 or over in good health.

CDR3 in DNA: TGTGCCAGCAGTTTGAGTTCGCTAGTTCTTTACCGGTTCTTC. Residues: CASSLSSLVLYRFF. The chain uses TRBV12-3 or TRBV12-4 and TRBJ2-1; no definite D call. The ends were cut back, 3 bases at V and 15 bases at J, with 21 bases in the middle. The CDR3 spans 14 residues.